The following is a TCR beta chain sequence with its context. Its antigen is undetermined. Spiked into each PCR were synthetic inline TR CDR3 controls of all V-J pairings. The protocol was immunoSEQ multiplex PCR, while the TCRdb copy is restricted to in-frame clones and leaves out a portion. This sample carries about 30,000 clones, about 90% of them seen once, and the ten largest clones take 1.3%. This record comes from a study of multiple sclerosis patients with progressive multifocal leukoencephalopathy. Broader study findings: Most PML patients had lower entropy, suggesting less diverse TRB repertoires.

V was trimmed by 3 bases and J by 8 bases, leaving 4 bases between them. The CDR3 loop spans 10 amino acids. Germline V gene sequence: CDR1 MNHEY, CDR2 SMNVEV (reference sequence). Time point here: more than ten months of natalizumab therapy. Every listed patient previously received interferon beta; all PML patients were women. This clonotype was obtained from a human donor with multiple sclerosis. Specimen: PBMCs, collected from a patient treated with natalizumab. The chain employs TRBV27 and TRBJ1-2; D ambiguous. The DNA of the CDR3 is TGTGCCAGCAGTTTGGGCGGCTACACCTTC. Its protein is CASSLGGYTF.